This T cell receptor (beta chain) was recorded in a study of OX40 agonist ivuxolimab in advanced cancers. About the research overall: Head and neck, renal cell, melanoma or hepatocellular carcinoma were the cancers that dose-escalation patients had. Age averaged about 62 years (range roughly 23 to 90), and roughly 82% were male.

This CDR3 spans 17 amino acids. Germline CDR1 reads MGHDK; CDR2 reads SYGVNS. V lost 5 bases and J 7 bases, leaving 21 bases between the germline ends. The method was immunoSEQ multiplex PCR; TCRdb's version includes in-frame clones alone and lacks a portion of them. The sample yields approximately 90,000 clones, around 90% seen once. The rearrangement joins TRBV25-1 to TRBJ1-6, with D possibly being TRBD1 (6 bases). The sequencing here drew on CD4+ or CD8+ T cells sorted from blood, taken in a trial of the OX40 agonist ivuxolimab. The receptor comes from an adult with an advanced solid tumor such as melanoma, head and neck, liver or kidney cancer. The DNA for the CDR3 is TGTGCCAGCAGTTCCCCGAGCACAGGGAAATGGAATTCACCCCTCCACTTT. Its protein is CASSSPSTGKWNSPLHF.